The present entry profiles one T cell receptor beta chain with its context. In this sample, this clone turned up a few times. Its antigen target is currently unknown. No much larger clonotype is one base removed from it; base qualities were not supplied. In total, 600 or so healthy bone marrow donors made up the cohort. At the time of sampling, every cohort member was nominally healthy, though immune exposures that went unrecorded were likely present. The donor tested CMV seropositive, placing the donor among the 290 or so seropositive members of the cohort. A peripheral blood sample was provided by each donor, and peripheral blood mononuclear cells were used for TCR beta sequencing. Genomic DNA extraction from the blood cell samples was performed with the Qiagen DNeasy Blood Extraction Kit. From the germline V gene, CDR1 is SGHTA and CDR2 is FQGNSA. The CDR3 measures 19 amino acids from cysteine to phenylalanine. Solely the CDR3 DNA is kept, with 57 bases framed from the first base. V ends up 1 base short and J 2 bases short, with an unmatched junction base count of 12.

These data originate in a study of cytomegalovirus exposure and HLA in healthy donors (dated by TCRdb to about 2017). Regarding the study in general: An earlier analysis of several hundred of the donors reported 250 to 300 Gb of sequence data and roughly 110 million unique TCR beta sequences from approximately 180 million T cells. Among the approximately 400 genotyped donors, 75% to 90% belonged to the genetic ancestry cluster associated with self-reported Caucasian donors. The study combined high-throughput TCR immunosequencing, statistical association of individual TCRs with disease status, and machine learning to predict cytomegalovirus infection status. Every discovery cohort repertoire had been produced on one sequencing platform. To decide whether each TCR beta V gene segment behaved as functional or pseudogenic, an earlier analysis of 587 of the donors relied on high-throughput TCR beta sequencing. An early release covering about 600 HLA-typed donors comprised 250 to 350 gigabases of sequencing data and about 90 million unique TCR sequences. Donor age, sex, ethnicity and CMV serostatus were collected together with the repertoire data. A separate validation cohort of 100 to 150 different subjects was used in addition to the roughly 670-subject first cohort. The study was designed to test whether signatures of past pathogen exposure could be identified by cataloging public T cell receptors. The later analysis used no new phenotypic data to find candidate immune exposures, relying instead on TCR beta sequences and their occurrence across donors. Class I and class II HLA loci were covered by the typing at four-digit resolution. A few DR-DQ haplotypes were handled as single units for association and clustering because linkage in the cohort was strong. The number of donors typed differed by locus, with about 620-630 for A, B, C, DRB1 and DQB1, over 500 for DQA1, nearly 610 for DPA1, and approximately 470 for DPB1. A later analysis re-analyzed previously published TCR beta repertoires from roughly 690 donors and added high-resolution HLA genotyping to study TCR occurrence patterns. The study profiled the T cell repertoires of hundreds of subjects by immunosequencing and related them to cytomegalovirus serostatus. Among 350 to 400 genotyped donors of the cohort, an average of roughly 240,000 unique TCR beta nucleotide sequences were sequenced per donor, roughly a sixth of them non-productive. In a later genetic analysis, genome-wide SNP genotypes for 398 of the 666 donors were used, and that subset was treated as a discovery cohort. The paper as a whole reports these results and caveats: Compared with the roughly 700-donor mean, donors in an Asian-associated ancestry cluster had fewer N-insertions in productive TCRs, according to a later genetic analysis. Specific HLA alleles were associated with 16,951 TCR beta sequences at a false discovery rate of 0.05 in a later analysis. Roughly uniform sequencing depth across donors was assumed in presence/absence analyses, although this assumption may not hold. A further reported finding was that TCR beta sequences accurately predicted the HLA-A and HLA-B alleles for most subjects in the first cohort. Linkage disequilibrium might explain the correlated functional status among segregating V segments, but an unknown experimental factor could not be ruled out. Immune exposure information for the cohort was limited to CMV serostatus. According to the authors, the approach could potentially be generalized to other disease states and immunological phenotypes. The cohort was sequenced for TCR beta chains only, and without alpha or paired-chain data the features that could be detected were limited. Compared with equally common non-associated chains, HLA-associated TCR beta chains in a later analysis were more clonally expanded and had lower generation probabilities. In vitro tests confirmed that a few of the cytomegalovirus-associated TCR beta chains recognize cytomegalovirus antigens. According to a later analysis, parvovirus B19, influenza, CMV and Epstein-Barr virus appeared linked to several top co-occurrence clusters. Most TCR sequences were observed very rarely across donors, whereas some public TCRs were present in many individuals. In the study, 164 TCR beta chains were listed as associated with cytomegalovirus. When HLA alleles, especially DR and DQ, strongly co-occurred, attributing TCR associations to individual alleles was difficult. According to a later analysis, most CMV-associated TCR beta chains appeared to be HLA-restricted, and the HLA associations seemed to be driven largely by CMV exposure. About 17 rarely observed V segments, including chromosome 9 orphons, were excluded from the earlier analysis of several hundred of the donors because counts were too low. In both the original and validation cohorts, the classifier was reported to diagnose cytomegalovirus status with high specificity and sensitivity. A cluster of highly shared sequence variants was judged likely to represent a technical artifact of the sequencing pipeline. An association between a missense DCLRE1C variant and V-gene and J-gene trimming of TCR beta chains was found in a later genetic analysis and replicated in an independent cohort. Because some donors lacked HLA typing at each locus, the association tests relied only on the typed subset. In an earlier analysis of approximately 590 of the donors, most TCR beta V segments were observed in productive rearrangements about 87% or about 30% of the time, broadly matching IMGT annotations. According to a later analysis, TCR association rates differed among HLA loci, with DRB1 alleles showing the most associated TCRs and HLA-C alleles showing the fewest. Some IMGT-functional V segments, including TRBV6-2 and TRBV6-3, could not be distinguished by the 87-base-pair reads and were therefore excluded.

The library was made by the immunoSEQ multiplex PCR assay. The multiplex PCR relied on a mix of 60 forward primers for TCR Vbeta segments and 13 reverse primers for TCR Jbeta segments. The CDR3 region of rearranged TCR beta genes was amplified from genomic DNA by a multiplex PCR assay. Amplified TCR beta libraries were sequenced as 87-base-pair reads on the Illumina HiSeq System. The source study handled its data this way. A later analysis tallied some 79 million unique TCR beta chains across the 700 or so repertoires, and about 12 million of those chains were shared by two or more donors. Raw reads were error-corrected and collapsed into unique sequences by a nearest-neighbor algorithm in which closely related sequences were merged to remove PCR and sequencing errors. CDR3 sequences were aligned to IMGT reference sequences to assign V, D and J gene segments. For a sequence to be retained, at least a six-nucleotide match to both a V gene segment and a J gene segment was required. A rearrangement counted as productive if the CDR3 had no stop codons and remained in frame with V and J, and every other rearrangement counted as non-productive. Following IMGT convention, CDR3 was defined as the stretch from the second conserved V-encoded cysteine up to the conserved J-encoded phenylalanine. The earlier analysis of 550 to 650 of the donors excluded any sequence lacking an unambiguous match to a single V gene segment. An earlier analysis of a few hundred of the donors classified V segments as functional when productive rearrangements were above 56.7% and as segregating when the standard deviation between donors was above 5%. A statistical classification framework was developed to diagnose cytomegalovirus status using the catalog of TCR beta chain sequences. V and J gene assignment, in a later analysis, came from comparing TCR nucleotide sequences with IMGT/GENE-DB human TR gene sequences. In a later analysis, CDR3 sequences and most-parsimonious VDJ recombination scenarios were assigned using the TCRdist pipeline. A later analysis defined each TCR beta chain by its CDR3 amino acid sequence plus V-gene family, and excluded reads lacking a unique V-gene family. To address suspected cross-contamination and a sequencing artifact, a later analysis removed a few hundred highly shared, low-generation-probability nucleotide sequences. For each public chain, a later analysis derived a clonal expansion index from normalized ranks of inferred template counts within each repertoire. A later analysis computed generation probabilities with a VDJ recombination model fitted to out-of-frame rearrangements, and checked the results against IGoR. In a later analysis, TCR-TCR, TCR-HLA and TCR-CMV co-occurrence was scored with hypergeometric tests, and a repertoire-size bias correction was applied to TCR pairs. In a later analysis, false discovery rates were estimated by permuting HLA or CMV assignments 20 times. In a later analysis, co-occurring TCRs were grouped with DBSCAN, and TCRdist sequence similarity was added when clustering was performed within HLA-allele-positive subsets. For co-occurrence clustering, repertoires with fewer than 30,000 or more than 120,000 public chains were excluded, along with five repertoires with anomalous nucleotide sharing. Sourced from immuneACCESS, this table was stored by TCRdb with only in-frame sequences that have V and J called. A share of the clones is absent; for the studies checked, an unresolved V gene accounts for under half, and the remainder has no known explanation. V, J and clone size are those of that table, while D and trimming were read from the DNA. The sample table records 150,000 to 200,000 clones; 75% to 85% of these occur just once. The ten biggest clones cover about 12% of the sample.

The TCR was taken from a woman between 45 and 65 years old in good health and CMV-seropositive. The sequence links TRBV7-2 to TRBJ1-5, and TRBD1 aligns with 9 junction nucleotides. The specimen sequenced was PBMCs. The CDR3 reads CASSLEMRTGVLGNQPQHF. The DNA reads as follows: TGTGCCAGCAGCTTAGAGATGAGGACAGGGGTCCTCGGCAATCAGCCCCAGCATTTT.